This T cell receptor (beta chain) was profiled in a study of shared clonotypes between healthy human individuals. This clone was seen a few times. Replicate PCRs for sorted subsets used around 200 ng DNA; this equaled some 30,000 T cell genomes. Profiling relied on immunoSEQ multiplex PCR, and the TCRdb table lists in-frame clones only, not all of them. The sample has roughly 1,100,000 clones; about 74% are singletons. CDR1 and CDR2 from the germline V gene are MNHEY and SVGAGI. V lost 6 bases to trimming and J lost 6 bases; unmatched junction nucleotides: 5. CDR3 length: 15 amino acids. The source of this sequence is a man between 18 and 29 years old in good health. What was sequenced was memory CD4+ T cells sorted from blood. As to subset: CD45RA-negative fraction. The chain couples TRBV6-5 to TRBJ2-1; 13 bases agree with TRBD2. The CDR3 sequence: CASSLGLAGVNEQFF. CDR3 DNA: TGTGCCAGCAGCCTTGGACTAGCGGGGGTCAATGAGCAGTTCTTC.